Listed here is a single T cell receptor (beta chain). The sample originates from a study of shared clonotypes between healthy human individuals. In the original processing: Junction-only sequences produced by ImmunoSEQ had no quality scores, so filtering differed. Measured with immunoSEQ multiplex PCR; TCRdb has only the in-frame clones, and not every one. That table is the source of V, J and clone size, and D and trimming were worked out from the DNA. Of 1.5 million to 1.9 million clones detected, 98% appear once; the ten largest clones hold around 0.47%. There are 15 residues in the CDR3. V lost 1 base to trimming and J lost 7 bases, with 13 bases between them. Germline loops: CDR1 SGHTA, CDR2 FQGNSA.

Sample: naive CD4+ T cells sorted from blood. Subset indicated: CD45RA+ positively selected. The chain combines TRBV7-2 with TRBJ2-2; possible D gene TRBD2, 6 bases. The sequence was obtained from a man aged 25 to 45 in good health. For the CDR3, the DNA is TGTGCCAGCAGCTTAGGAACTAGCTTCCGCGGGGAGCTGTTTTTT. Protein: CASSLGTSFRGELFF.